This T cell receptor beta chain comes out of a study of blood T cell dynamics during melanoma immunotherapy. Overall study: Metastatic melanoma patients received first-line pembrolizumab or nivolumab plus ipilimumab.

TCRdb's table, derived via immunoSEQ multiplex PCR, lists solely in-frame clones and lacks some. Found here are approximately 14,000 clones, around 86% of them singletons; the top ten hold around 5.3%. Described time point: week 3, after first cycle of checkpoint inhibitor. At 12 weeks after first infusion, RECIST 1.1 defined response for most patients. V lost 5 bases, J lost 2 bases, and 5 bases stayed unmatched. Germline-derived CDR1 and CDR2 are SGHTA and FQGNSA. The CDR3 extends over 15 amino acids. This sequence was found in a human donor with melanoma. V gene TRBV7-2 combines with J gene TRBJ2-5; the match to TRBD2 covers 10 bases. Sequences were derived from blood, sampled from a patient treated with checkpoint blockade. The chain's CDR3 is CASSEAGGVQETQYF. The CDR3 nucleotides read TGTGCCAGCAGCGAAGCGGGAGGGGTACAAGAGACCCAGTACTTC. The whole variable domain, filled in from reference TRBV7-2 and TRBJ2-5, reads GAGVSQSPSNKVTEKGKDVELRCDPISGHTALYWYRQSLGQGLEFLIYFQGNSAPDKSGLPSDRFSAERTGGSVSTLTIQRTQQEDSAVYLCASSEAGGVQETQYFGPGTRLLVL.